This T cell receptor (beta chain) comes out of a study of blood T cell repertoires in COVID-19. Background on the study: The United States, Italy and Spain were the sources of the acute and convalescent COVID-19 samples. Sample material is recorded as cDNA or gDNA derived from T cells, B-cell-depleted T cells, or PBMCs.

This CDR3 comprises 16 residues. The V and J ends lost 5 bases and 0 bases respectively, with 15 bases between them. Germline V gene data show CDR1 as SGHVS and CDR2 as FQNEAQ. Original processing methods: Estimation of nucleated cell counts was performed using reference gene primer amplification. Assay: immunoSEQ multiplex PCR; the TCRdb copy retains only in-frame clones and omits some. That table gives V, J and clone size, and the DNA gave D and trimming. The sample shows about 190,000 clones, about 80% of them seen only once. The rearrangement links TRBV7-8 to TRBJ2-3; D remains unclear. The receptor was derived from a man between 60 and 75 years old with acute or convalescent COVID-19. The sequenced material came from peripheral blood. The chain's CDR3 is CASSPSVGLSTDTQYF. Written as DNA, the CDR3 is TGTGCCAGCAGCCCCTCGGTGGGCCTCAGCACAGATACGCAGTATTTT.